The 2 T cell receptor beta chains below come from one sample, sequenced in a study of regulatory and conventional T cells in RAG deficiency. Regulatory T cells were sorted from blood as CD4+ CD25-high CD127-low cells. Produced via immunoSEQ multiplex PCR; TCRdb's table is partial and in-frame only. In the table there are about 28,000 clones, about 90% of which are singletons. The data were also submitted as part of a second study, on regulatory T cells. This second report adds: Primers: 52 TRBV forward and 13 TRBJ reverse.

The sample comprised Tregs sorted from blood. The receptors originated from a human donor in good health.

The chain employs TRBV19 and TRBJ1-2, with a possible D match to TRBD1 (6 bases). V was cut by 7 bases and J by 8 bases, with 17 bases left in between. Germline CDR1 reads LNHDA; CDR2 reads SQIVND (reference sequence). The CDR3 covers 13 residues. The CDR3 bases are TGTGCCAGTAAAATTTGGGGGGGGCCCGGCTACACCTTC. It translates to CASKIWGGPGYTF.

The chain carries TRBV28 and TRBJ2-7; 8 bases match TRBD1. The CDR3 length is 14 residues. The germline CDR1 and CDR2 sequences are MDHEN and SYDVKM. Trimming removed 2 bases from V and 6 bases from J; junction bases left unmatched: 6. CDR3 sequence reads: CASSLPTGGREQYF. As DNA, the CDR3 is TGTGCCAGCAGTTTACCCACAGGGGGGCGCGAGCAGTACTTC.